The entry that follows covers one TCR beta chain sequence. Antigen: not known. This sample was taken from a study of blood T cells in healthy people across ages. Donors were systemically healthy Caucasian individuals from Russia aged roughly 6 to 95 years. General study findings and limits: Naive CD4+ cell counts and diversity both ran higher in long-lived than in aged donors.

Combining a sample-barcoded 5' primer with a J-beta primer mix, a second PCR ran for roughly 6 to 12 cycles. All samples gave at least 2.5 million CDR3-containing paired-end reads. Via MiXCR, TCRdb re-called the 5' RACE reads, giving one row per CDR3 protein. The sample lists about 780,000 distinct CDR3 sequences; more than 25% were seen once. Germline V lookup: CDR1 LGHDT, CDR2 YNNKEL (reference sequence). V lost 0 bases to trimming and J lost 4 bases, with 16 bases between them. The length of the CDR3 is 16 residues. The same sample was also studied in work on T cells of mothers and their children. That paper states: Mothers and children who were related shared slightly more overlap than unrelated pairs, but not significantly more.

The specimen was blood. This chain connects TRBV3-1 to TRBJ2-7; D unclear. This clonotype originated in a boy aged 5-17 years in good health. Here the CDR3 reads CASSQDAFDKPYEQYF. The CDR3 bases are TGTGCCAGCAGCCAAGATGCATTCGACAAGCCTTACGAGCAGTACTTC.